This T cell receptor beta chain appears in the sequencing data of a study of T-cell reconstitution after alpha-beta-depleted transplantation in children. The CDR3 runs 12 residues. The V gene end was trimmed by 7 bases and the J gene end by 8 bases; junction bases not matched to a gene: 5. CDR1 is MNHNY, CDR2 SVGAGI, per germline (reference sequence). Unique molecular identifiers were built into the TCRbeta library. TCRdb analysed the PCR reads with MiXCR anew, one entry per CDR3 protein. The sample has 200,000 to 250,000 distinct CDR3 sequences, approximately 9.8% seen once. This clonotype was seen a few times.

The sequence derives from a human donor who donated a stem cell graft to a child with SCID. This chain joins TRBV6-6 and TRBJ1-2; 9 bases agree with TRBD1. This material consisted of PBMCs from the stem cell graft donor, taken from the stem cell graft. In DNA form, the CDR3 reads TGTGCCAGCACTTCGACAGGGGGAGGCTACACCTTC. This sequence encodes CASTSTGGGYTF.